The clone carrying this T cell receptor beta chain was seen a single time. The data stem from a study of T cell changes during pregnancy in multiple sclerosis. This table comes from immunoSEQ multiplex PCR, and its TCRdb copy is limited to in-frame clones, with some not included. Found here are 68,000 or so clones, roughly nine tenths of them singletons; the top ten hold approximately 1.4%. The receptor comes from a female donor in good health, enrolled as a control in a pregnancy study. The sample in question was peripheral blood, obtained in the second trimester of pregnancy.

The chain's CDR3 is CASSLGHLTDTQYF. CDR3 coding DNA: TGTGCCAGCAGCTTAGGACACCTCACAGATACGCAGTATTTT. The J gene is TRBJ2-3, the V gene TRBV5-5, with D tentatively TRBD1 (5 bases). V was clipped by 2 bases and J by 2 bases, with 9 bases between them. The germline gives CDR1 SGHKS, CDR2 YYEKEE (reference sequence). The CDR3 consists of 14 residues.